This TCR beta chain was identified in a study of cytomegalovirus exposure and HLA in healthy donors. PCR employed 60 Vbeta and 13 Jbeta primers. The method was immunoSEQ multiplex PCR; TCRdb's version includes in-frame clones alone and lacks a portion of them. This sample has over 45,000 clones, with around 82% found just once. Trimming removed 0 bases from V and 9 bases from J; junction bases left unmatched: 8. Per the germline V gene, CDR1 is LGHNT and CDR2 is FRNRAP. This CDR3 comprises 16 residues. The source material was PBMCs. This receptor was taken from a boy aged 5 to 17 in good health and CMV-seropositive. The chain has TRBV12-5 and TRBJ2-1, with 10 bases aligning to TRBD1. This chain's CDR3 is CASGLVRDRGLSEQFF. The CDR3 DNA reads as TGTGCTAGTGGTTTGGTACGGGACAGGGGTTTAAGTGAGCAGTTCTTC.